This T cell receptor beta chain was captured by sequencing in a study of blood T cell repertoires in COVID-19. Study summary: T cells, B-cell-depleted T cells, or PBMCs provided the cDNA or gDNA that served as material.

The assay was immunoSEQ multiplex PCR, and TCRdb's table has in-frame clones only and misses some. This repertoire shows 100,000 or so clones, about 89% found once; its top ten account for around a tenth. Germline V gene sequence: CDR1 MDHEN, CDR2 SYDVKM. The CDR3 spans 14 residues. V was trimmed by 8 bases and J by 0 bases, leaving 11 bases between them. The sequence was obtained from a woman in her twenties or thirties with acute or convalescent COVID-19. The chain recombines TRBV28 with TRBJ1-3; D ambiguous. Sequencing was performed on peripheral blood. The CDR3 nucleotides read TGTGCCAGCGGCGGAGGTTCCTCTGGAAACACCATATATTTT. Protein: CASGGGSSGNTIYF.